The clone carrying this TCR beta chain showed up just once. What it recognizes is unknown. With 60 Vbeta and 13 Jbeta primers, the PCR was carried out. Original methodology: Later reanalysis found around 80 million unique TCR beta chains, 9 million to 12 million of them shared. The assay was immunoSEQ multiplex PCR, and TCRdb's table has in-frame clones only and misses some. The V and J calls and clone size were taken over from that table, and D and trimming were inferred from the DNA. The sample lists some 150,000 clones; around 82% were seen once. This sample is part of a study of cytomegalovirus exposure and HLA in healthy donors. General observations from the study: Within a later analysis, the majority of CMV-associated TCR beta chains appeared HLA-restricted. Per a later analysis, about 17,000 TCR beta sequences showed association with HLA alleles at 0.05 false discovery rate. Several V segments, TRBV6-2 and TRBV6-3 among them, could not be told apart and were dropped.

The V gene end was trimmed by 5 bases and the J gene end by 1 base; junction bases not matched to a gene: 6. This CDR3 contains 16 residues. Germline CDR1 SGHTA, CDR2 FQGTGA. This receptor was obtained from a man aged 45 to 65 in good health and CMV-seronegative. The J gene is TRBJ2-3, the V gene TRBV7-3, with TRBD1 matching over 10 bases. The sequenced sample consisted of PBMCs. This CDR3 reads CASSPRDRGGTDTQYF. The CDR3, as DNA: TGTGCCAGCAGCCCCCGGGACAGGGGAGGCACAGATACGCAGTATTTT.